This TCR beta chain was sequenced for a study of response to subunit inactivated influenza vaccine. Study-wide points: The authors proposed limited new T cell recruitment per seasonal influenza vaccination.

Germline V lookup: CDR1 DFQATT, CDR2 SNEGSKA (reference sequence). The CDR3 sequence is 15 residues long. J lost 5 bases, V lost 2 bases, and 9 bases had no gene match. The sample holds a few counts of this clonotype. Its antigen remains unknown. TCRdb itself ran the RT-PCR reads through MiXCR, one entry per CDR3 protein. The table records some 500,000 distinct CDR3 sequences, 25% of them present only once. The sequencing here drew on CD4+ T cells sorted from PBMCs, taken roughly 5 days after vaccination. The V call is TRBV20-1, the J call TRBJ2-1; 7 bases line up with TRBD2. The sequence derives from a man over 45 who received an inactivated influenza vaccine. CDR3 amino acids: CSARTPGLPNNEQFF. The CDR3 nucleotides are TGCAGTGCTAGAACCCCGGGACTACCCAACAATGAGCAGTTCTTC.